The 15 T cell receptor beta chains reported below all come from one sample, sequenced in a study of blood T cells in healthy people across ages. Through a sample-barcoded 5' primer and a J-beta primer mix, a second PCR was run for roughly 6 to 12 cycles. TCRdb independently ran MiXCR on the 5' RACE reads; one entry per CDR3 protein. The repertoire consists of around 1,700,000 distinct CDR3 sequences, with under 30% occurring once and the leading ten covering 7% to 9%. Material: blood. The receptors originated from a woman aged 30 to 39 in good health.

This chain joins TRBV20-1 and TRBJ1-1, with D perhaps TRBD1 (6 bases). CDR3 size: 14 residues. In germline, CDR1 is DFQATT, CDR2 SNEGSKA (reference sequence). Trimming took off 5 bases at V and 4 bases at J, with 17 bases between the two ends. Here the CDR3 reads CSAGSGDRGTEAFF. Here the CDR3 DNA reads TGCAGTGCTGGCTCAGGGGATCGGGGCACTGAAGCTTTCTTT.

The chain joins TRBV7-9 to TRBJ1-1; TRBD1 matches at 7 bases. V shed 8 bases and J 7 bases; nucleotides not matched to a gene: 4. The CDR3 has 11 residues. Germline loops: CDR1 SEHNR, CDR2 FQNEAQ (reference sequence). The CDR3 nucleotides read TGTGCCAGCCAACAGGGGAATGAAGCTTTCTTT. Residues: CASQQGNEAFF.

In its sample, this clonotype was seen a few times. V usage is TRBV4-3 and J usage is TRBJ2-5; D may be TRBD2 (6 bases). Trimming left V 2 bases short and J 7 bases short, with 14 bases between. The CDR3 is made up of 14 amino acids. Germline V gene data show CDR1 as LGHNA and CDR2 as YSLEER. The CDR3 DNA sequence: TGCGCCAGCAGCCAATCTGGCGGGGCCCGGACCCAGTACTTC. It yields the protein CASSQSGGARTQYF.

The genes are TRBV7-9 and TRBJ1-1; D is unresolved. Germline loops: CDR1 SEHNR, CDR2 FQNEAQ (reference sequence). This CDR3 is built from 12 residues. V was trimmed by 3 bases and J by 6 bases, leaving 8 bases between them. The CDR3 reads CASSFPGAEAFF. The CDR3 nucleotides are TGTGCCAGCAGCTTTCCCGGAGCTGAAGCTTTCTTT. The full variable domain, rest sourced from reference TRBV7-9 and TRBJ1-1, is DTGVSQNPRHKITKRGQNVTFRCDPISEHNRLYWYRQTLGQGPEFLTYFQNEAQLEKSRLLSDRFSAERPKGSFSTLEIQRTEQGDSAMYLCASSFPGAEAFFGQGTRLTVV.

V usage is TRBV30 and J usage is TRBJ1-6; no definite D call. Trimming stripped 2 bases from V and 4 bases from J, with 6 bases between. Germline V lookup: CDR1 GTSNPN, CDR2 SVGIG (reference sequence). There are 13 residues in the CDR3. The CDR3 coding sequence is TGTGCCTGGAGTAGGCGGTATAATTCACCCCTCCACTTT. Translation gives CAWSRRYNSPLHF.

V and J are TRBV6-2 or TRBV6-3 and TRBJ2-7; D not certain. The germline V and J ends were trimmed by 7 bases and 0 bases, with 13 bases remaining between them. Germline V lookup: CDR1 MNHEY, CDR2 SVGEGT. The CDR3 is made up of 14 amino acids. CDR3 coding DNA: TGTGCCAGCATTTCAGCGAAACTCTCCTACGAGCAGTACTTC. Amino acid sequence: CASISAKLSYEQYF.

The chain links TRBV14 to TRBJ2-1; D unclear. Per the germline V gene, CDR1 is SGHDN and CDR2 is FVKESK. The ends were cut back, 1 base at V and 9 bases at J, with 7 bases in the middle. The CDR3 totals 12 residues. Here the CDR3 reads CASSQVRSEQFF. The CDR3, as DNA: TGTGCCAGCAGCCAAGTTCGGAGTGAGCAGTTCTTC.

This clonotype was picked up many times. V is TRBV20-1 and J is TRBJ2-3, with 10 positions matching TRBD2. The J segment lost 1 base and the V segment lost 5 bases, leaving 3 bases of the junction unmatched. The germline CDR1 and CDR2 sequences are DFQATT and SNEGSKA (reference sequence). The CDR3 has 14 amino acids. The CDR3 here is CSAAGTSGTDTQYF. The DNA for the CDR3 is TGCAGTGCTGCCGGGACTAGCGGCACAGATACGCAGTATTTT.

This clonotype was seen only a few times. The chain is built from TRBV6-1 and TRBJ2-1; tentative D call: TRBD1 (6 bases). Trimming removed 3 bases at V and 6 bases at J, with 18 bases between. From germline, CDR1 is MNHNS and CDR2 SASEGT. The CDR3 consists of 16 residues. As DNA, the CDR3 is TGTGCCAGCAGTGATCCCTTTAGGGGGAAAGCCAATGAGCAGTTCTTC. Translated: CASSDPFRGKANEQFF.

In its sample, this clonotype was seen many times. CDR3 DNA: TGCAGTGCTAGAGACAGCGGGAGGGAGGTAGATACGCAGTATTTT. Translation: CSARDSGREVDTQYF. The V gene is TRBV20-1, the J gene TRBJ2-3; 10 nucleotides align to TRBD2. There are 15 residues in the CDR3. The ends lost 0 bases at V and 5 bases at J; junction bases unmatched: 5. Germline V CDR1 and CDR2: DFQATT, SNEGSKA (reference sequence).

Many counts were recorded for this clonotype. The chain links TRBV6-6 to TRBJ2-3; D is undetermined. The CDR3 has 13 amino acids. Germline CDR1 is MNHNY and CDR2 is SVGAGI (reference sequence). Deletions cut 10 bases from V and 4 bases from J, with 15 bases between. The CDR3 spells CATGLTGPDTQYF. CDR3 coding DNA: TGTGCCACCGGTTTGACCGGGCCAGATACGCAGTATTTT.

The CDR3 region has the DNA TGCAGTGCTAGAGATGAGTCTGTAGGCAAAAACATTCAGTACTTC. It encodes CSARDESVGKNIQYF. This chain links TRBV20-1 with TRBJ2-4; D unclear. This CDR3 is 15 amino acids long. The V gene's germline CDR1 is DFQATT and CDR2 SNEGSKA (reference sequence). V was cut by 0 bases and J by 3 bases, with 12 bases left in between.

The V gene is TRBV29-1, the J gene TRBJ1-5; D may be TRBD1 (6 bases). The CDR3 covers 13 residues. Germline V gene lookup returns CDR1 SQVTM and CDR2 ANQGSEA. With 2 bases removed from V and 7 bases from J, the gap between germline ends came to 12 bases. The CDR3 protein is CSVENRDQQPQHF. The CDR3 DNA follows: TGCAGCGTTGAAAACAGGGATCAACAGCCCCAGCATTTT. The entire variable domain, with the rest obtained from reference TRBV29-1 and TRBJ1-5, is as follows: SAVISQKPSRDICQRGTSLTIQCQVDSQVTMMFWYRQQPGQSLTLIATANQGSEATYESGFVIDKFPISRPNLTFSTLTVSNMSPEDSSIYLCSVENRDQQPQHFGDGTRLSIL.

This clonotype was observed at least ten times. This sequence joins TRBV6-5 and TRBJ2-4; the D gene could be TRBD1 or TRBD2 (5 bases each). This CDR3 has 14 amino acids. V was cut by 4 bases and J by 0 bases, with 7 bases left in between. Germline lookup yields CDR1 MNHEY and CDR2 SVGAGI. CDR3 DNA sequence: TGTGCCAGCAGTTGGGGGATAGCCAAAAACATTCAGTACTTC. It translates to CASSWGIAKNIQYF.

This clonotype was seen many times. CDR3 in DNA: TGCGCCAGCAGCGACGATACAGAATCTGGGGCCAACGTCCTGACTTTC. Translated, it gives CASSDDTESGANVLTF. This chain joins TRBV5-1 and TRBJ2-6; no reliable D call. The V and J ends lost 4 bases and 1 base respectively, with 12 bases between them. The CDR3 is 16 amino acids. Germline values: CDR1 SGHRS, CDR2 YFSETQ.